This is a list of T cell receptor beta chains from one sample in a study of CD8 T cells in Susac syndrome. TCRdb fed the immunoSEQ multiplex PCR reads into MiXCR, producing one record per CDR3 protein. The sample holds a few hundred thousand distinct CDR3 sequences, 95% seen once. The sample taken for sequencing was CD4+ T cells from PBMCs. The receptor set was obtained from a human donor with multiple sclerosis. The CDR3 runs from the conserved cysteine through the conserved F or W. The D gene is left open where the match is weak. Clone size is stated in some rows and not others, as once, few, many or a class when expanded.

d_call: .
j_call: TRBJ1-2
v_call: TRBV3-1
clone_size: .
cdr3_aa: CASSQDWGFNGYTF
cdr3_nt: TGTGCCAGCAGCCAAGATTGGGGGTTTAATGGCTACACCTTC

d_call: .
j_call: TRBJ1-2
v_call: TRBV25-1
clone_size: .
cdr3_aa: CASSEANYGYTF
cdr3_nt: TGTGCCAGCAGTGAAGCGAACTATGGCTACACCTTC

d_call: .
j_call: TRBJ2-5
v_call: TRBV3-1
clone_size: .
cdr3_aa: CASSLQKGAKTRQETQYF
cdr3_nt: TGTGCCAGCAGCCTACAAAAAGGGGCGAAGACCCGCCAAGAGACCCAGTACTTC

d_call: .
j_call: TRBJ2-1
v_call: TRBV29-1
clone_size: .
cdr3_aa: CSVSDPLFDEQFF
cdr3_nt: TGCAGCGTTTCGGACCCCCTTTTCGATGAGCAGTTCTTC

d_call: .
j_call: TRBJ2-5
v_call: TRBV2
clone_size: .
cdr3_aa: CASNWAFGETQYF
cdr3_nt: TGTGCCAGCAATTGGGCGTTCGGGGAGACCCAGTACTTC

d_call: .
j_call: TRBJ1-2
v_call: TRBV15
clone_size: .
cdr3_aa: CATSRATGTYGYTF
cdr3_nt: TGTGCCACCAGCAGAGCAACCGGGACCTATGGCTACACCTTC

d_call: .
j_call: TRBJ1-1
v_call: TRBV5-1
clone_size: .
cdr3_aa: CASSLGPASNTEAFF
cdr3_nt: TGCGCCAGCAGCTTGGGTCCAGCATCGAACACTGAAGCTTTCTTT

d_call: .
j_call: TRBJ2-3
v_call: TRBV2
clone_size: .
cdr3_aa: CASSEWASAPDTQYF
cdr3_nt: TGTGCCAGCAGTGAATGGGCTAGCGCGCCCGATACGCAGTATTTT

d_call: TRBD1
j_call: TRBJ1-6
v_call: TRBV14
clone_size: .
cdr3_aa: CASSQFDRVEGSPLHF
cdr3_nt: TGTGCCAGCAGCCAATTTGACAGGGTGGAAGGTTCACCCCTCCACTTT

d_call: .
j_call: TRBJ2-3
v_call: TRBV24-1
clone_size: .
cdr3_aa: CATSGGTPLTDTQYF
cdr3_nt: TGTGCCACCAGTGGGGGGACACCTCTCACAGATACGCAGTATTTT

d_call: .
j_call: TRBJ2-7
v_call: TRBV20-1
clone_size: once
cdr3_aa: CSAMERVGGEQYF
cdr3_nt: TGCAGTGCAATGGAGAGAGTCGGCGGCGAGCAGTACTTC

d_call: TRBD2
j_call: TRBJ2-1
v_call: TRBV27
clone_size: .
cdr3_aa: CASRRERGTTLEQFF
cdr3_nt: TGTGCCAGCAGGAGGGAGCGGGGAACCACCTTAGAGCAGTTCTTC

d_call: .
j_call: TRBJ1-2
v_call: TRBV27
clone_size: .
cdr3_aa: CASSPMTVNYGYTF
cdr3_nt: TGTGCCAGCAGTCCCATGACAGTGAACTATGGCTACACCTTC

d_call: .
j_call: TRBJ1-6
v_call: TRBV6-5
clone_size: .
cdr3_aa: CASSRPDSPLHF
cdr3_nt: TGTGCCAGCAGCCGCCCAGATTCACCCCTCCACTTT

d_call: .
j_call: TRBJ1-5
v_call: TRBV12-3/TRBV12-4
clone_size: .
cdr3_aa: CASGSSEYNQPQHF
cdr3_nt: TGTGCCAGCGGGTCCTCAGAATACAATCAGCCCCAGCATTTT

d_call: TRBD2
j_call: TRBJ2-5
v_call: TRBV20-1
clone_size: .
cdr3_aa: CSARDGAGGVETQYF
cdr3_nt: TGCAGTGCTAGAGATGGCGCGGGGGGCGTGGAGACCCAGTACTTC